A selection of T cell receptor beta chains follows, all from one sample in a study of blood T cells in healthy people across ages. Each CDR3 protein is one row after TCRdb ran MiXCR on the 5' RACE reads. The sample lists 650,000 to 900,000 distinct CDR3 sequences; under 80% were seen once. The sequenced material came from blood. The receptors stem from a man aged 25-40 years in good health. Each CDR3 is given with its conserved first and last residue. Fields, in order: J gene, D gene, V gene, CDR3 length, clone size, CDR3 protein, CDR3 DNA. D genes are given only for firm matches. Size is stated for part of the rows, as once, few or many counts, or as a class when the clone is expanded.

TRBJ2-3	NA	TRBV20-1	14	NA	CSARYVRASDTQYF	TGCAGTGCTAGATATGTCAGGGCCAGCGATACGCAGTATTTT
TRBJ2-5	TRBD1	TRBV6-5	14	NA	CASSDRGYGETQYF	TGTGCCAGCAGTGACAGGGGTTACGGTGAGACCCAGTACTTC
TRBJ2-5	NA	TRBV7-2	13	NA	CASSLASEGEQYF	TGTGCCAGCAGCTTAGCTTCAGAGGGTGAGCAGTACTTC
TRBJ2-1	NA	TRBV3-1	15	NA	CASSRSLDAYNEQFF	TGTGCCAGCAGCCGCTCCCTGGACGCCTACAATGAGCAGTTCTTC
TRBJ2-4	TRBD1	TRBV29-1	15	many	CSVEDSNRGTNIQYF	TGCAGCGTTGAAGATAGCAACAGGGGGACGAACATTCAGTACTTC
TRBJ1-1	NA	TRBV6-6	12	NA	CASSYSPDEAFF	TGTGCCAGCAGTTACTCACCTGACGAAGCTTTCTTT
TRBJ2-7	NA	TRBV21-1	18	NA	CASSKPRYTGQGSYEQYF	TGTGCCAGCAGCAAACCTCGTTATACGGGACAGGGATCCTACGAGCAGTACTTC
TRBJ2-5	NA	TRBV15	17	once	CATSRDLGQVYQETQYF	TGTGCCACCAGCAGAGATTTAGGGCAGGTGTACCAAGAGACCCAGTACTTC
TRBJ2-7	NA	TRBV29-1	13	NA	CSVVGFPGDEQYF	TGCAGCGTTGTCGGCTTTCCCGGCGACGAGCAGTACTTC
TRBJ1-1	NA	TRBV29-1	12	NA	CSVAQDNTEAFF	TGCAGCGTTGCGCAGGACAACACTGAAGCTTTCTTT
TRBJ2-1	NA	TRBV4-2	16	NA	CASSQDREHPYNEQFF	TGTGCCAGCAGCCAAGATCGGGAGCACCCCTACAATGAGCAGTTCTTC
TRBJ2-1	TRBD2	TRBV10-3	13	few	CAIRLAAYNEQFF	TGTGCCATTCGACTAGCGGCCTACAATGAGCAGTTCTTC
TRBJ1-2	NA	TRBV20-1	14	NA	CSATSSRELDGYTF	TGCAGTGCTACCTCGAGCAGGGAATTGGATGGCTACACCTTC
TRBJ2-3	TRBD1	TRBV11-1	16	few	CASSEMGQGSTDTQYF	TGTGCCAGCAGCGAGATGGGACAGGGCAGCACAGATACGCAGTATTTT
TRBJ2-7	NA	TRBV7-9	13	NA	CASSPATDYEQYF	TGTGCCAGCAGCCCCGCGACGGACTACGAGCAGTACTTC
TRBJ2-5	NA	TRBV6-2/TRBV6-3	11	NA	CARALGETQYF	TGTGCCAGGGCCCTCGGGGAGACCCAGTACTTC
TRBJ2-7	NA	TRBV7-2	15	NA	CASSPGGGISYEQYF	TGTGCCAGCAGCCCAGGCGGCGGGATCTCCTACGAGCAGTACTTC
TRBJ2-3	NA	TRBV7-9	16	NA	CASRGGQSLSTDTQYF	TGTGCCAGCAGGGGGGGACAGAGCCTTAGCACAGATACGCAGTATTTT
TRBJ1-1	NA	TRBV24-1	15	NA	CATSDSRVANTEVFF	TGTGCCACCAGTGATTCCAGGGTGGCGAACACTGAAGTTTTCTTT
TRBJ2-7	NA	TRBV6-5	16	NA	CASTQWPRRTSYEQYF	TGTGCCTCCACCCAATGGCCGAGGCGGACCTCCTACGAGCAGTACTTC
TRBJ1-5	NA	TRBV10-3	13	NA	CATGIQDNQPRHF	TGTGCCACCGGAATACAGGATAATCAGCCCCGGCATTTT
TRBJ2-3	NA	TRBV29-1	16	NA	CSVTPPGDSSTDTQYF	TGCAGCGTTACACCGCCAGGGGACTCAAGCACAGATACGCAGTATTTT
TRBJ2-1	NA	TRBV20-1	8	NA	CSAAEQFF	TGCAGTGCGGCTGAGCAGTTCTTC
TRBJ1-2	NA	TRBV29-1	13	few	CSVGTDLNYGYTF	TGCAGCGTTGGGACAGACCTCAACTATGGCTACACCTTC
TRBJ2-1	TRBD2	TRBV4-3	20	few	CASSQEWAVSGAGGSNEQFF	TGCGCCAGCAGCCAAGAATGGGCAGTCTCGGGTGCGGGGGGGAGCAATGAGCAGTTCTTC
TRBJ2-3	NA	TRBV7-3	14	NA	CASSPGRYTDTQYF	TGTGCCAGCAGCCCGGGCCGTTACACAGATACGCAGTATTTT
TRBJ2-7	TRBD1	TRBV9	16	NA	CASSAEGQGYSYEQYF	TGTGCCAGCAGCGCCGAGGGACAGGGCTACTCCTACGAGCAGTACTTC
TRBJ1-1	NA	TRBV2	13	NA	CASTGAGNTEVFF	TGTGCCAGCACCGGGGCCGGGAACACTGAAGTTTTCTTT
TRBJ1-2	TRBD1	TRBV14	14	NA	CASSQTRGPYGYTF	TGTGCCAGCAGCCAAACCAGGGGGCCCTATGGCTACACCTTC
TRBJ2-7	NA	TRBV6-2/TRBV6-3	11	NA	CASSFGPEQYF	TGTGCCAGCAGTTTCGGACCCGAGCAGTACTTC
TRBJ1-6	NA	TRBV25-1	16	few	CASSAPGDSYNSPLHF	TGTGCCAGCAGTGCCCCCGGTGACTCCTATAATTCACCCCTCCACTTT
TRBJ2-5	NA	TRBV5-1	16	NA	CASSVPPVGVDETQYF	TGCGCCAGCAGCGTCCCGCCGGTGGGGGTAGACGAGACCCAGTACTTC
TRBJ1-6	NA	TRBV29-1	13	NA	CSVNYGGNSPLHF	TGCAGCGTCAACTACGGGGGCAATTCACCCCTCCACTTT
TRBJ2-5	NA	TRBV5-1	13	NA	CASSLAWVETQYF	TGCGCCAGCAGCTTGGCCTGGGTAGAGACCCAGTACTTC
TRBJ2-7	NA	TRBV7-2	13	NA	CASSLPGRHEQYF	TGTGCCAGCAGCTTACCAGGGAGGCACGAGCAGTACTTC
TRBJ1-6	NA	TRBV21-1	15	few	CASSKVSSLNSPLHF	TGTGCCAGCAGCAAGGTCAGCTCCCTTAATTCACCCCTCCACTTT
TRBJ1-2	NA	TRBV28	14	once	CASSSNSVNYGYTF	TGTGCCAGCAGTTCTAACTCCGTTAACTATGGCTACACCTTC
TRBJ1-2	NA	TRBV20-1	15	NA	CSAGRPGHDLYGYTF	TGCAGTGCTGGCCGTCCGGGACACGATCTCTATGGCTACACCTTC
TRBJ2-1	NA	TRBV20-1	15	NA	CSAESTPERNNEQFF	TGCAGTGCTGAATCGACCCCAGAACGGAACAATGAGCAGTTCTTC
TRBJ1-2	TRBD1	TRBV30	13	once	CAWSVGTGNGYTF	TGTGCCTGGAGTGTGGGGACAGGGAATGGCTACACCTTC
TRBJ2-2	TRBD2	TRBV7-9	18	NA	CASSPTTSGGVNTGELFF	TGTGCCAGCAGCCCGACGACTAGCGGGGGGGTGAACACCGGGGAGCTGTTTTTT
TRBJ2-4	TRBD1	TRBV4-3	14	NA	CASSQDKGASIQYF	TGCGCCAGCAGCCAAGATAAGGGGGCGAGCATTCAGTACTTC
TRBJ1-4	NA	TRBV15	16	few	CATSRDRAGVNEKLFF	TGTGCCACCAGCAGAGATCGGGCAGGGGTCAATGAAAAACTGTTTTTT
TRBJ2-5	NA	TRBV4-3	14	once	CASSQGVEVKTQYF	TGCGCCAGCAGCCAAGGAGTTGAAGTAAAGACCCAGTACTTC
TRBJ1-1	NA	TRBV29-1	11	few	CSVDAYTEAFF	TGCAGCGTTGATGCTTACACTGAAGCTTTCTTT
TRBJ2-5	TRBD1	TRBV5-1	14	NA	CASSGGQGQETQYF	TGCGCCAGCAGCGGCGGACAGGGGCAAGAGACCCAGTACTTC